This entry lists 31 T cell receptor beta chains sequenced from one sample in a study of cytomegalovirus exposure and HLA in healthy donors. The PCR used 60 Vbeta and 13 Jbeta primers. The data were produced by immunoSEQ multiplex PCR, yet TCRdb's version contains in-frame clones alone and is incomplete. The sample consists of about 220,000 clones, approximately 80% of them appearing once. Input material: PBMCs. These receptors came from a boy aged 2 to 9 in good health and CMV-seronegative.

The chain is built from TRBV1 and TRBJ2-2; TRBD1 reflects the table's D call only, with no check against the DNA. TRBV1 is reported as a pseudogene. The CDR3 runs 16 residues. CDR3 bases: TGCACCAGCCTCATACAGGGGGCACCGGGAACCGGGGAGCTGTTTTTT. This gives the protein CTSLIQGAPGTGELFF.

The chain uses TRBV10-3 and TRBJ1-5; D is uncertain. V was trimmed by 0 bases and J by 7 bases, leaving 10 bases between them. This CDR3 spans 14 amino acids. CDR1 ENHRY and CDR2 SYGVKD come from the germline V gene. Written as DNA, the CDR3 is TGTGCCATCAGTGAGTCGCAGGATCTCCAGCCCCAGCATTTT. This sequence encodes CAISESQDLQPQHF.

The chain couples TRBV30 to TRBJ1-2; D is possibly TRBD1 (6 bases). The CDR3 extends over 15 amino acids. Germline V gene sequence: CDR1 GTSNPN, CDR2 SVGIG (reference sequence). V lost 8 bases and J lost 10, with 29 bases in between. The CDR3 sequence is CAHNTETGSSMVYTF. CDR3 DNA sequence: TGTGCCCATAACACGGAGACAGGCTCTTCTATGGTCTACACCTTC.

This clone was seen a few times. The chain carries TRBV6-5 and TRBJ2-3, with 9 positions matching TRBD2. Germline CDR1 is MNHEY and CDR2 is SVGAGI. With V trimmed by 7 bases and J by 5 bases, 4 bases remained unmatched. This CDR3 spans 13 amino acids. The CDR3 bases are TGTGCCAGCAAAGCGGGGGGTGGAGATACGCAGTATTTT. Its protein is CASKAGGGDTQYF.

The genes are TRBV5-4 and TRBJ2-5; D possibly corresponds to TRBD1 (6 bases). CDR1 and CDR2 from the germline V gene are SGHNT and YYREEE (reference sequence). Trimming removed 4 bases from V and 5 bases from J, with 15 bases in between. This CDR3 comprises 14 residues. CDR3 residues: CASSLSQGAETQYF. CDR3 DNA: TGTGCCAGCAGCCTATCACAGGGTGCCGAGACCCAGTACTTC.

The chain combines TRBV9 with TRBJ2-3; 10 bases line up with TRBD2. The V gene end was trimmed by 5 bases and the J gene end by 5 bases; junction bases not matched to a gene: 14. Germline V gene data show CDR1 as SGDLS and CDR2 as YYNGEE. The CDR3 runs 17 residues. CDR3 protein: CASSPSGGAFIGDTQYF. The CDR3 DNA reads TGTGCCAGCAGTCCGAGCGGGGGGGCCTTTATTGGAGATACGCAGTATTTT.

The rearrangement uses TRBV5-1 and TRBJ2-5, with D perhaps TRBD1 (6 bases). The end of the DNA aligns better with TRBJ2-7, so the J call may be wrong. This CDR3 has 13 residues. The germline gives CDR1 SGHRS, CDR2 YFSETQ. CDR3 in DNA: TGCGCCAGCAGCAGGGGGAAACTTAACGAGCAGTACTTC. The encoded protein is CASSRGKLNEQYF.

This clone was counted a few times. At one end the junction does not follow the germline gene, possibly because of a read error. V gene TRBV7-7 combines with J gene TRBJ2-5; 12 nucleotides agree with TRBD2. This CDR3 is built from 15 residues. Germline CDR1 reads SSHAT; CDR2 reads FNYEAQ (reference sequence). The chain's CDR3 is CASSPSGGVLETQYF. As DNA, the CDR3 is TGTGCTAGCAGCCCTAGCGGGGGGGTCCTGGAGACCCAGTACTTC.

The chain links TRBV12-2 to TRBJ1-1; the D call in the table, TRBD1, was not verified against the DNA. TRBV12-2 is listed as a pseudogene. This CDR3 is built from 15 residues. Here the CDR3 DNA reads TGTGCAAGTCGCACCTGTACAGCCATGAACACTGAAGCTTTCTTT. Translation gives CASRTCTAMNTEAFF.

The V call is TRBV18, the J call TRBJ2-6; D is unresolved. Trimming took 8 bases from V and 0 from J, leaving 8 bases between them. The CDR3 is 14 amino acids. Germline assignment: CDR1 KGHSH and CDR2 LQKENI. The CDR3 nucleotides read TGTGCCAGCCCAGGTGTCTCTGGGGCCAACGTCCTGACTTTC. This encodes CASPGVSGANVLTF.

This chain links TRBV6-5 with TRBJ2-5; the D gene is possibly TRBD2 (6 bases). Germline CDR1 MNHEY, CDR2 SVGAGI. The length of the CDR3 is 15 residues. V was pared by 2 bases and J by 2 bases, with 12 bases between. The CDR3 DNA sequence: TGTGCCAGCAGTTACAGCCTAGCGAAACAAGAGACCCAGTACTTC. Its protein product is CASSYSLAKQETQYF.

This clone was observed a single time. This chain joins TRBV7-2 and TRBJ2-5, with 8 bases aligning to TRBD2. Germline CDR1 and CDR2: SGHTA and FQGNSA. After removal of 4 bases from V and 2 bases from J, the junction contained 6 bases not matched to a gene. The CDR3 is made up of 15 amino acids. This CDR3 reads CASSSTGGPQETQYF. In nucleotides, the CDR3 is TGTGCCAGCAGCTCGACGGGAGGGCCTCAAGAGACCCAGTACTTC.

J is TRBJ2-3 and V is TRBV19, with D perhaps TRBD2 (5 bases). V lost 3 bases to trimming and J lost 0 bases, with 7 bases between them. CDR3 length equals 14 residues. Germline V gives CDR1 LNHDA, CDR2 SQIVND (reference sequence). CDR3 in amino acids: CASSIGGSTDTQYF. DNA of the CDR3: TGTGCCAGTAGTATTGGCGGGAGCACAGATACGCAGTATTTT.

This chain uses TRBV25-1 with TRBJ1-2; no reliable D call. CDR1 and CDR2 (germline): MGHDK, SYGVNS. V lost 4 bases, J lost 2 bases, and 8 bases lay in between. This CDR3 comprises 13 residues. Written as DNA, the CDR3 is TGTGCCAGCAGTGCGCAGATCAACTATGGCTACACCTTC. It translates to CASSAQINYGYTF.

The chain links TRBV30 to TRBJ1-6; 7 bases are shared with TRBD1. V gave up 7 bases and J gave up 7 bases; unmatched junction bases: 7. The CDR3 contains 13 residues. CDR1 and CDR2 (germline): GTSNPN, SVGIG (reference sequence). The CDR3 nucleotides are TGTGCCTCCGCGGGACAGTCAAATTCACCCCTCCACTTT. Encoded protein: CASAGQSNSPLHF.

The table lists this clone with a few counts. CDR3 protein: CASSYDTSGYEQYF. For the CDR3, the DNA is TGTGCCAGCAGTTACGATACTAGCGGTTACGAGCAGTACTTC. This chain uses TRBV6-5 with TRBJ2-7; 8 nucleotides line up with TRBD2. The CDR3 consists of 14 residues. After removal of 2 bases from V and 4 bases from J, the junction contained 4 bases not matched to a gene. Germline V gene sequence: CDR1 MNHEY, CDR2 SVGAGI.

This clone was detected a few times. The chain recombines TRBV27 with TRBJ2-7; 9 nucleotides line up with TRBD1. The CDR3 extends over 15 amino acids. Germline assignment: CDR1 MNHEY and CDR2 SMNVEV (reference sequence). V was clipped by 3 bases and J by 2 bases; unmatched bases: 5. CDR3 amino acids: CASSFLGQGAYEQYF. The CDR3 DNA reads TGTGCCAGCAGTTTCTTGGGACAGGGAGCCTACGAGCAGTACTTC.

The chain joins TRBV5-4 to TRBJ2-1, with D possibly TRBD1 on 5 matching bases. This CDR3 spans 14 amino acids. Germline V gene sequence: CDR1 SGHNT, CDR2 YYREEE (reference sequence). V lost 0 bases and J lost 8, with 12 bases in between. As DNA, the CDR3 is TGTGCCAGCAGCTTGGGCAGGGCTTGGGATGAGCAGTTCTTC. The encoded protein is CASSLGRAWDEQFF.

The chain carries TRBV21-1 and TRBJ2-7; whether TRBD1, the table's D call, matches the DNA was not checked. TRBV21-1 represents a pseudogene. The CDR3 loop spans 14 amino acids. CDR3 in amino acids: CASSKGRGYYEQYF. The CDR3 DNA follows: TGTGCCAGCAGCAAGGGAAGGGGTTACTACGAGCAGTACTTC.

This rearrangement joins TRBV19 to TRBJ1-5; possible D gene TRBD1, 6 bases. This CDR3 is built from 17 residues. V was clipped by 5 bases and J by 0 bases, with 17 bases between them. Germline V gene lookup returns CDR1 LNHDA and CDR2 SQIVND (reference sequence). The CDR3 DNA follows: TGTGCCAGTAGTCTCGGGGCAGGGGAATATAGCAATCAGCCCCAGCATTTT. Amino acids: CASSLGAGEYSNQPQHF.

The genes are TRBV19 and TRBJ2-7; 7 bases line up with TRBD1. The CDR3 runs 16 residues. The V gene's germline CDR1 is LNHDA and CDR2 SQIVND (reference sequence). The trim removed 6 bases at V and 4 bases at J, leaving 15 bases unmatched. The CDR3, as DNA: TGTGCCAGTAGCCTTTCCGACAGGGCCTTTGGTTACGAGCAGTACTTC. It yields the protein CASSLSDRAFGYEQYF.

This clone was seen more than once but under ten times. V usage is TRBV6-5 and J usage is TRBJ2-7; 7 nucleotides agree with TRBD1. V gave up 2 bases and J gave up 4 bases; unmatched junction bases: 5. The CDR3 totals 14 residues. CDR1 MNHEY and CDR2 SVGAGI come from the germline V gene. The CDR3 loop is CASSYNRGWYEQYF. In DNA form, the CDR3 reads TGTGCCAGCAGTTACAACAGGGGATGGTACGAGCAGTACTTC.

This clone was found a few times. The V call is TRBV5-1, the J call TRBJ2-7; TRBD1 matches 9 bases. CDR1 and CDR2 from the germline V gene are SGHRS and YFSETQ. The CDR3 totals 13 residues. Trimming cost V 0 bases and J 6 bases; bases outside gene matches: 1. This CDR3 reads CASSLGTGAEQYF. As DNA, the CDR3 is TGCGCCAGCAGCTTGGGGACAGGGGCCGAGCAGTACTTC.

The V gene is TRBV5-4, the J gene TRBJ2-7, with a tentative D call TRBD1 (6 bases). The CDR3 covers 12 residues. The germline CDR1 and CDR2 sequences are SGHNT and YYREEE (reference sequence). V dropped 4 bases and J dropped 5 bases, with 10 bases sitting between them. In nucleotides, the CDR3 is TGTGCCAGCAGCGTACAGGGTAACGAGCAGTACTTC. Protein product: CASSVQGNEQYF.

The chain employs TRBV15 and TRBJ1-4, with a possible D match to TRBD1 (5 bases). V was clipped by 0 bases and J by 5 bases, with 13 bases between them. The CDR3 runs to 16 residues. The V gene's germline CDR1 is LNHNV and CDR2 YYDKDF (reference sequence). The CDR3 sequence is CATSRELSGGNEKLFF. DNA for the CDR3: TGTGCCACCAGCAGAGAACTGAGCGGGGGAAATGAAAAACTGTTTTTT.

This sequence joins TRBV19 and TRBJ2-2, with D possibly TRBD1 on 5 matching bases. The V end was cut by 7 bases, the J end by 2 bases, with 11 bases between. This CDR3 contains 14 residues. The V gene's germline CDR1 is LNHDA and CDR2 SQIVND (reference sequence). The CDR3 is CASNPTGNTGELFF. The CDR3, as DNA: TGTGCCAGTAACCCCACAGGCAACACCGGGGAGCTGTTTTTT.

The chain uses TRBV5-6 and TRBJ1-5; 7 bases align to TRBD1. The V and J ends lost 4 bases and 0 bases, in that order; junction bases with no gene match: 13. There are 18 residues in the CDR3. CDR1 SGHDT and CDR2 YYEEEE come from the germline V gene. The CDR3 sequence is CASSIGTENRYSNQPQHF. The CDR3, as DNA: TGTGCCAGCAGCATTGGGACAGAGAATCGCTATAGCAATCAGCCCCAGCATTTT.

The V gene is TRBV7-9, the J gene TRBJ2-1; 8 nucleotides align to TRBD2. The length of the CDR3 is 15 residues. The J segment lost 7 bases and the V segment lost 1 base, leaving 6 bases of the junction unmatched. The germline V gene encodes CDR1 SEHNR and CDR2 FQNEAQ (reference sequence). CDR3 sequence (DNA): TGTGCCAGCAGCTTAGGACTGCTAGCGGGTAATGAGCAGTTCTTC. Translation: CASSLGLLAGNEQFF. Variable domain in full (rest from reference TRBV7-9 and TRBJ2-1): DTGVSQNPRHKITKRGQNVTFRCDPISEHNRLYWYRQTLGQGPEFLTYFQNEAQLEKSRLLSDRFSAERPKGSFSTLEIQRTEQGDSAMYLCASSLGLLAGNEQFFGPGTRLTVL.

V usage is TRBV2 and J usage is TRBJ2-7; the match to TRBD2 covers 7 bases. Looked up from germline, CDR1 is SNHLY and CDR2 is FYNNEI. The V and J ends lost 11 bases and 6 bases, in that order; junction bases with no gene match: 13. The CDR3 spans 13 residues. DNA of the CDR3: TGTGCCTCCAAGGACGGGGGGAGCGGCGAGCAGTACTTC. Residues: CASKDGGSGEQYF.

This chain connects TRBV7-9 to TRBJ2-7; D possibly corresponds to TRBD2 (5 bases). This CDR3 has 14 amino acids. V was shortened by 1 base and J by 6 bases, with 13 bases between the two germline ends. CDR1 and CDR2 (germline): SEHNR, FQNEAQ (reference sequence). The CDR3 DNA reads TGTGCCAGCAGCTTAGGGGGAGTATCGCGCGAGCAGTACTTC. This gives the protein CASSLGGVSREQYF.

This clone was found a few times. This rearrangement joins TRBV11-2 to TRBJ2-2; D call uncertain. Trimming removed 2 bases at V and 9 bases at J, with 7 bases between. Germline V gene sequence: CDR1 SGHAT, CDR2 FQNNGV. CDR3 length equals 12 residues. CDR3 sequence reads: CASSLIYRELFF. DNA for the CDR3: TGTGCCAGCAGCTTAATATATCGGGAGCTGTTTTTT.